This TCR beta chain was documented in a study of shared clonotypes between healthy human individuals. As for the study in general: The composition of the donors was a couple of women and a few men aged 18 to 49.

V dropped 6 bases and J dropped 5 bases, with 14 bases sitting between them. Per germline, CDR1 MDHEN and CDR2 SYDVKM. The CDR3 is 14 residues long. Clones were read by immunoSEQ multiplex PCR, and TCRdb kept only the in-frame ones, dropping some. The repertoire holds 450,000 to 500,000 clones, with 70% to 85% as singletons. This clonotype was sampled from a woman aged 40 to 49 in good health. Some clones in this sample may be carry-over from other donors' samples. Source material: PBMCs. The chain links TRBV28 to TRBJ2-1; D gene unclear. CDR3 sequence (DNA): TGTGCCAGCAGGCTCGCCGGACGTAACAATGAGCAGTTCTTC. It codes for CASRLAGRNNEQFF.